A selection of T cell receptor beta chains follows, all from one sample in a study of beta chain features in type 1 diabetes. Method: immunoSEQ multiplex PCR; TCRdb's copy keeps in-frame clones and lacks some. This table has about 900,000 clones, 15% to 20% appearing once. Sequencing used naive CD4+ T cells from blood. These receptors were collected from a woman aged 18-29 years in good health. CDR3s include the opening cysteine and the closing phenylalanine or tryptophan. A D gene is named only where the DNA matches it firmly. Not all rows give a size; the values are once, few, many and, for expanded clones, a class.

j_call: TRBJ2-7
v_call: TRBV28
clone_size: .
d_call: TRBD1
cdr3_aa: CASIGGQAAPFSYEQYF
cdr3_nt: TGTGCCAGCATAGGGGGACAGGCCGCTCCCTTTTCCTACGAGCAGTACTTC

j_call: TRBJ2-2
v_call: TRBV9
clone_size: .
d_call: TRBD1
cdr3_aa: CASSVTGDTGELFF
cdr3_nt: TGTGCCAGCAGCGTGACAGGGGATACCGGGGAGCTGTTTTTT

j_call: TRBJ2-2
v_call: TRBV4-3
clone_size: few
d_call: .
cdr3_aa: CASSQVTPGTGELFF
cdr3_nt: TGCGCCAGCAGCCAAGTCACCCCGGGCACCGGGGAGCTGTTTTTT

j_call: TRBJ2-1
v_call: TRBV5-1
clone_size: few
d_call: .
cdr3_aa: CASSLRVTSSYNEQFF
cdr3_nt: TGCGCCAGCAGCTTGAGAGTGACTAGCTCCTACAATGAGCAGTTCTTC

j_call: TRBJ2-7
v_call: TRBV4-3
clone_size: .
d_call: .
cdr3_aa: CASSQAPGSYEQYF
cdr3_nt: TGCGCCAGCAGCCAAGCCCCCGGCTCCTACGAGCAGTACTTC

j_call: TRBJ2-5
v_call: TRBV20-1
clone_size: .
d_call: .
cdr3_aa: CSAGRQETQYF
cdr3_nt: TGCAGTGCTGGGCGACAAGAGACCCAGTACTTC

j_call: TRBJ2-1
v_call: TRBV19
clone_size: .
d_call: .
cdr3_aa: CASSKTWQTYNEQFF
cdr3_nt: TGTGCCAGTAGTAAAACGTGGCAGACCTACAATGAGCAGTTCTTC

j_call: TRBJ2-3
v_call: TRBV7-2
clone_size: .
d_call: .
cdr3_aa: CASSLQGSTDTQYF
cdr3_nt: TGTGCCAGCAGCTTGCAGGGCTCCACAGATACGCAGTATTTT

j_call: TRBJ2-1
v_call: TRBV7-2
clone_size: .
d_call: TRBD2
cdr3_aa: CASSSAGTSNNEQFF
cdr3_nt: TGTGCCAGCAGCTCGGCCGGGACTAGTAACAATGAGCAGTTCTTC

j_call: TRBJ2-3
v_call: TRBV6-5
clone_size: few
d_call: TRBD1
cdr3_aa: CASRQGWADTQYF
cdr3_nt: TGTGCCAGCAGACAGGGGTGGGCAGATACGCAGTATTTT

j_call: TRBJ2-2
v_call: TRBV7-9
clone_size: few
d_call: TRBD1
cdr3_aa: CASSTTGAALGELFF
cdr3_nt: TGTGCCAGCAGCACGACAGGGGCGGCCCTCGGGGAGCTGTTTTTT

j_call: TRBJ1-5
v_call: TRBV28
clone_size: .
d_call: TRBD1
cdr3_aa: CASSLMGQGGWIGNQPQHF
cdr3_nt: TGTGCCAGCAGTTTGATGGGACAGGGGGGCTGGATTGGCAATCAGCCCCAGCATTTT

j_call: TRBJ2-6
v_call: TRBV5-1
clone_size: .
d_call: TRBD2
cdr3_aa: CASSSNSGRLSSGANVLTF
cdr3_nt: TGCGCCAGCAGCTCGAATAGCGGGAGGTTAAGCTCTGGGGCCAACGTCCTGACTTTC

j_call: TRBJ2-5
v_call: TRBV7-2
clone_size: once
d_call: .
cdr3_aa: CASSFQVGETQYF
cdr3_nt: TGTGCCAGCAGCTTCCAGGTTGGGGAGACCCAGTACTTC

j_call: TRBJ2-3
v_call: TRBV11-2
clone_size: .
d_call: TRBD2
cdr3_aa: CASSLGTGGTDTQYF
cdr3_nt: TGTGCCAGCTCCCTGGGGACGGGGGGGACAGATACGCAGTATTTT

j_call: TRBJ2-7
v_call: TRBV28
clone_size: .
d_call: .
cdr3_aa: CASRGGSSYEQYF
cdr3_nt: TGTGCCAGCAGAGGAGGGAGTTCCTACGAGCAGTACTTC

j_call: TRBJ1-4
v_call: TRBV25-1
clone_size: .
d_call: .
cdr3_aa: CASSEFGGLGEKLFF
cdr3_nt: TGTGCCAGCAGTGAATTTGGGGGGCTAGGTGAAAAACTGTTTTTT

j_call: TRBJ2-3
v_call: TRBV11-2
clone_size: .
d_call: .
cdr3_aa: CASTLTPWDTQYF
cdr3_nt: TGTGCCAGCACCCTCACACCCTGGGATACGCAGTATTTT

j_call: TRBJ2-5
v_call: TRBV28
clone_size: .
d_call: TRBD2
cdr3_aa: CASSLGLAENQETQYF
cdr3_nt: TGTGCCAGCAGTTTAGGGCTAGCGGAGAACCAAGAGACCCAGTACTTC

j_call: TRBJ1-2
v_call: TRBV27
clone_size: .
d_call: .
cdr3_aa: CASSRPGYGYTF
cdr3_nt: TGTGCCAGCAGTAGGCCCGGCTATGGCTACACCTTC

j_call: TRBJ2-1
v_call: TRBV6-6
clone_size: .
d_call: .
cdr3_aa: CASSYRAMYNEQFF
cdr3_nt: TGTGCCAGCAGTTACCGGGCTATGTACAATGAGCAGTTCTTC

j_call: TRBJ1-2
v_call: TRBV6-5
clone_size: .
d_call: .
cdr3_aa: CASSYSTARDGYTF
cdr3_nt: TGTGCCAGCAGTTACTCGACGGCTAGAGATGGCTACACCTTC

j_call: TRBJ2-2
v_call: TRBV9
clone_size: .
d_call: .
cdr3_aa: CASSLFAGWGNTGELFF
cdr3_nt: TGTGCCAGCAGCCTCTTCGCCGGCTGGGGCAACACCGGGGAGCTGTTTTTT

j_call: TRBJ2-7
v_call: TRBV7-2
clone_size: .
d_call: TRBD2
cdr3_aa: CASSLALGLAGGEQYF
cdr3_nt: TGTGCCAGCAGCTTAGCGCTAGGACTAGCGGGAGGCGAGCAGTACTTC

j_call: TRBJ2-2
v_call: TRBV5-1
clone_size: few
d_call: .
cdr3_aa: CASSLEWPGELFF
cdr3_nt: TGCGCCAGCAGCTTGGAGTGGCCCGGGGAGCTGTTTTTT

j_call: TRBJ2-2
v_call: TRBV10-3
clone_size: .
d_call: TRBD1
cdr3_aa: CAISPGGTGTGELFF
cdr3_nt: TGTGCCATCAGTCCAGGGGGTACGGGCACCGGGGAGCTGTTTTTT

j_call: TRBJ2-1
v_call: TRBV29-1
clone_size: few
d_call: .
cdr3_aa: CSVVRAGDEQFF
cdr3_nt: TGCAGCGTCGTGAGAGCCGGGGATGAGCAGTTCTTC

j_call: TRBJ1-2
v_call: TRBV7-6
clone_size: .
d_call: .
cdr3_aa: CASSRSGVSGYTF
cdr3_nt: TGTGCCAGCAGCCGCTCGGGGGTGAGTGGCTACACCTTC

j_call: TRBJ2-3
v_call: TRBV2
clone_size: .
d_call: TRBD1
cdr3_aa: CASRPGTATDTQYF
cdr3_nt: TGTGCCAGTCGCCCCGGGACAGCGACAGATACGCAGTATTTT

j_call: TRBJ2-7
v_call: TRBV7-2
clone_size: few
d_call: TRBD2
cdr3_aa: CASSLIAGAAYEQYF
cdr3_nt: TGTGCCAGCAGCTTAATAGCGGGAGCGGCCTACGAGCAGTACTTC

j_call: TRBJ2-6
v_call: TRBV15
clone_size: .
d_call: .
cdr3_aa: CATSRDVWHSGANVLTF
cdr3_nt: TGTGCCACCAGCAGAGATGTGTGGCACTCGGGGGCCAACGTCCTGACTTTC

j_call: TRBJ1-5
v_call: TRBV23-1
clone_size: few
d_call: TRBD1
cdr3_aa: CASTPDRALQPQHF
cdr3_nt: TGCGCCAGCACACCCGACAGGGCTCTTCAGCCCCAGCATTTT

j_call: TRBJ2-3
v_call: TRBV7-2
clone_size: few
d_call: TRBD1
cdr3_aa: CASSPGQTNTDTQYF
cdr3_nt: TGTGCCAGCAGCCCGGGACAGACCAACACAGATACGCAGTATTTT

j_call: TRBJ1-2
v_call: TRBV6-5
clone_size: .
d_call: .
cdr3_aa: CASSYRGDGYTF
cdr3_nt: TGTGCCAGCAGTTATCGAGGGGACGGCTACACCTTC

j_call: TRBJ2-2
v_call: TRBV29-1
clone_size: .
d_call: .
cdr3_aa: CSVRTVNTGELFF
cdr3_nt: TGCAGCGTGCGGACTGTGAACACCGGGGAGCTGTTTTTT

j_call: TRBJ2-6
v_call: TRBV4-3
clone_size: few
d_call: TRBD1
cdr3_aa: CASSQDPRTGDFSGANVLTF
cdr3_nt: TGCGCCAGCAGCCAAGATCCCCGGACAGGGGATTTTTCTGGGGCCAACGTCCTGACTTTC

j_call: TRBJ2-7
v_call: TRBV7-2
clone_size: few
d_call: .
cdr3_aa: CASIEWGRVHF
cdr3_nt: TGTGCCAGCATCGAGTGGGGCAGGGTGCACTTC

j_call: TRBJ2-1
v_call: TRBV28
clone_size: few
d_call: .
cdr3_aa: CASSQSDREQFF
cdr3_nt: TGTGCCAGCAGTCAATCGGATAGGGAGCAGTTCTTC

j_call: TRBJ1-4
v_call: TRBV27
clone_size: few
d_call: .
cdr3_aa: CASRASWTWGNEKLFF
cdr3_nt: TGTGCCAGCAGAGCCTCTTGGACCTGGGGTAATGAAAAACTGTTTTTT

j_call: TRBJ2-2
v_call: TRBV4-2
clone_size: few
d_call: .
cdr3_aa: CASSRVDRTVGELFF
cdr3_nt: TGTGCCAGCAGCCGCGTTGACAGGACAGTCGGGGAGCTGTTTTTT

j_call: TRBJ2-7
v_call: TRBV7-2
clone_size: .
d_call: TRBD1
cdr3_aa: CASSQDRVSYEQYF
cdr3_nt: TGTGCCAGCAGCCAGGACAGGGTTTCCTACGAGCAGTACTTC

j_call: TRBJ2-5
v_call: TRBV5-1
clone_size: .
d_call: TRBD1
cdr3_aa: CASSLATGGQETQYF
cdr3_nt: TGCGCCAGCAGCTTGGCGACAGGGGGGCAAGAGACCCAGTACTTC